The following is a T cell receptor beta chain sequence with its context. Its target is not known. CDR1 and CDR2 from the germline V gene are LNHNV and YYDKDF (reference sequence). The CDR3 runs to 14 residues. V lost 1 base and J 2 bases, leaving 8 bases between the germline ends. Together with a sample-barcoded 5' primer, a J-beta primer mix was included in a second PCR lasting 7 to 11 cycles. Individual samples furnished no less than 2.5 million CDR3-containing paired-end reads apiece. TCRdb itself ran the 5' RACE reads through MiXCR, one entry per CDR3 protein. The profile shows about 1.4 million distinct CDR3 sequences, roughly 60% of them singletons. This record comes from a study of blood T cells in healthy people across ages. Overall study results and limits: Long-lived donors carried more naive CD4+ cells and greater diversity than aged donors.

Sample: blood. This TCR was sampled from a man aged 18 to 29 in good health. The chain employs TRBV15 and TRBJ1-1; D unresolved. The CDR3 spells CATSRVGVNTEAFF. CDR3 coding DNA: TGTGCCACCAGCAGAGTCGGGGTAAACACTGAAGCTTTCTTT.